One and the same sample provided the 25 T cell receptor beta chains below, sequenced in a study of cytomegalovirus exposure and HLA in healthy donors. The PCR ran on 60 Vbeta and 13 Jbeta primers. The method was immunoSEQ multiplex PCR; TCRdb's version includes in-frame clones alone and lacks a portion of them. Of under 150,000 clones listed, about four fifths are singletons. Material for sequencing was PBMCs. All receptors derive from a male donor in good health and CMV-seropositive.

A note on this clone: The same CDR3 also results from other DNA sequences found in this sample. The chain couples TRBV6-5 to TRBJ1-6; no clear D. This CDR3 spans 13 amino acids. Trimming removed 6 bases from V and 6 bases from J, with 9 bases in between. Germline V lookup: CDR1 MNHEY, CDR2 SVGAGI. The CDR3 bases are TGTGCCAGCAGCTCCGGGTTTAATTCACCCCTCCACTTT. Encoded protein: CASSSGFNSPLHF.

Here the CDR3 reads CASSPGTTGGEAQHF. The CDR3 DNA is TGTGCCAGCAGCCCTGGGACTACAGGGGGAGAGGCCCAGCATTTT. This rearrangement joins TRBV7-9 to TRBJ1-5, with 8 bases aligning to TRBD1. The V gene's germline CDR1 is SEHNR and CDR2 FQNEAQ (reference sequence). CDR3 length: 15 amino acids. Losses at the gene ends were 5 bases for V and 11 bases for J; bases not matched to a gene: 14.

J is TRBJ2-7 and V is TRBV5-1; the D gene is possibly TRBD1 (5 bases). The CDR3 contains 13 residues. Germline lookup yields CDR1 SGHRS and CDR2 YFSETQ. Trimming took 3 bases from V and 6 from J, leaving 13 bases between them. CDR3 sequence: CASSSGHLGEQYF. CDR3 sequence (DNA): TGCGCCAGCAGCTCCGGACACCTCGGCGAGCAGTACTTC.

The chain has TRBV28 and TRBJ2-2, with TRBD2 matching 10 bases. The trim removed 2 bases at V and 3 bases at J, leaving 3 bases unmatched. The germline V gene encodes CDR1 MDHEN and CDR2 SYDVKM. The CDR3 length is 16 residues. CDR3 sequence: CASSLLAGDYTGELFF. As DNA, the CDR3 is TGTGCCAGCAGTTTACTAGCGGGAGATTACACCGGGGAGCTGTTTTTT.

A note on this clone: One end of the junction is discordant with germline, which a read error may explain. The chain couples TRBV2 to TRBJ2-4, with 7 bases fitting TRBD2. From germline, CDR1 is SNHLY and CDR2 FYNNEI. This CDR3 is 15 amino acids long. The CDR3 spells CASSSSGIAKNSQYF. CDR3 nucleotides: TGTGCCAGCAGTTCTAGCGGCATAGCCAAAAACAGTCAGTACTTC.

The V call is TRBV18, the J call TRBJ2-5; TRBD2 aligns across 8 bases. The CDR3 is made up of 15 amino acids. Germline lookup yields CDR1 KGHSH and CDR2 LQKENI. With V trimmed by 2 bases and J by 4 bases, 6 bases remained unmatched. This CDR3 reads CASSPSQRERETQYF. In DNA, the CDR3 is TGTGCCAGCTCACCATCTCAGCGGGAGAGAGAGACCCAGTACTTC.

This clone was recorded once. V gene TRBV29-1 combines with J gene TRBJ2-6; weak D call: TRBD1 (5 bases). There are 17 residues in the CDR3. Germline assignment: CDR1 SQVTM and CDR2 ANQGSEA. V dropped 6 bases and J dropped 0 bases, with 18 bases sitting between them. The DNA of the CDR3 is TGCAGCGTAAGAACCAGGGTGACACCCTCTGGGGCCAACGTCCTGACTTTC. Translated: CSVRTRVTPSGANVLTF.

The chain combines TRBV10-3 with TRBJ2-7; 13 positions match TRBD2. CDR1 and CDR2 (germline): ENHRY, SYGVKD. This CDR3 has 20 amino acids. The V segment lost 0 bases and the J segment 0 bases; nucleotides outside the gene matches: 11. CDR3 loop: CAISESGRRLAGGLSYEQYF. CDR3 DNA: TGTGCCATCAGTGAGTCTGGGAGACGACTAGCGGGAGGCCTCTCCTACGAGCAGTACTTC.

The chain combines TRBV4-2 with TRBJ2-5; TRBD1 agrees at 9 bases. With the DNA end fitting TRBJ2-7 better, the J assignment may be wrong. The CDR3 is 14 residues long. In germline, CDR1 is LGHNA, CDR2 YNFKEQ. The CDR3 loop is CASSRGQGTYEQYF. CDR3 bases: TGTGCCAGCAGCCGAGGACAGGGGACCTACGAGCAGTACTTC.

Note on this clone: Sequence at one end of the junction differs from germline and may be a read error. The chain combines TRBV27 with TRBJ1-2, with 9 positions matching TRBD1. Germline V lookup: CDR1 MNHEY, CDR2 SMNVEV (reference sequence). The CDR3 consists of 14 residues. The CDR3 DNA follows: TGTGCCAGCAGTACCGACAGGGGGAACTATGGCTGCACCTTC. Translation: CASSTDRGNYGCTF.

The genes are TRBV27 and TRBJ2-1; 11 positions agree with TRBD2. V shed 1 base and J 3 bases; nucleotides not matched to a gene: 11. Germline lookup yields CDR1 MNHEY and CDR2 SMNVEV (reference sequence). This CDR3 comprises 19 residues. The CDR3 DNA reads TGTGCCAGCAGTTTATTCGGTAGCGGGAGGGCCAGGGGCTACAATGAGCAGTTCTTC. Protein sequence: CASSLFGSGRARGYNEQFF.

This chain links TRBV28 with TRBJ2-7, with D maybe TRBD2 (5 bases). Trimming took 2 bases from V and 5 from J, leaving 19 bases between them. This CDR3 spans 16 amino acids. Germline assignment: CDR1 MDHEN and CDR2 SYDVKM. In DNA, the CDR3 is TGTGCCAGCAGTTTACTCTTAATCCGGGCGAGGGACGAGCAGTACTTC. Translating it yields CASSLLLIRARDEQYF.

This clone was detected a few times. CDR3: CASSQEDTGSEQYF. The DNA of the CDR3 is TGCGCCAGCAGCCAAGAGGACACAGGGAGCGAGCAGTACTTC. The chain is built from TRBV4-3 and TRBJ2-7; D might be TRBD1 (6 bases). CDR1 is LGHNA and CDR2 is YSLEER in the germline V gene. The CDR3 spans 14 residues. The V gene lost 0 bases and the J gene lost 6 bases, with 12 bases spanning the gap.

In nucleotides, the CDR3 is TGTGCCAGCAGTTACTTGGACCAAGGGGACACTGAAGCTTTCTTT. Its protein product is CASSYLDQGDTEAFF. The gene calls are TRBV6-6 and TRBJ1-1; D possibly corresponds to TRBD1 (5 bases). Germline assignment: CDR1 MNHNY and CDR2 SVGAGI (reference sequence). Deletions cut 1 base from V and 3 bases from J, with 12 bases between. The CDR3 spans 15 residues.

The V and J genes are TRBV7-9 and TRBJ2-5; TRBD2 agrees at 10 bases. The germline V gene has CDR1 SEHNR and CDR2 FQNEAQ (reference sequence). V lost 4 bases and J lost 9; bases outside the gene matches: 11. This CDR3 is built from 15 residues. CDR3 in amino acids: CASSWTSGGGLPQYF. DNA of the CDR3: TGTGCCAGCAGCTGGACTAGCGGAGGGGGTTTGCCCCAGTACTTC. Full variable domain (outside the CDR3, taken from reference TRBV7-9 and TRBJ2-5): DTGVSQNPRHKITKRGQNVTFRCDPISEHNRLYWYRQTLGQGPEFLTYFQNEAQLEKSRLLSDRFSAERPKGSFSTLEIQRTEQGDSAMYLCASSWTSGGGLPQYFGPGTRLLVL.

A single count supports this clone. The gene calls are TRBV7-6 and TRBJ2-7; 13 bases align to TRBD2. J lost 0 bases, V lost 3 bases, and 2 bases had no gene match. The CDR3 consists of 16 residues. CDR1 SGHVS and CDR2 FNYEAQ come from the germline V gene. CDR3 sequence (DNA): TGTGCCAGCAGCTTGGGACTAGCGGGGAGCTCCTACGAGCAGTACTTC. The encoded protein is CASSLGLAGSSYEQYF.

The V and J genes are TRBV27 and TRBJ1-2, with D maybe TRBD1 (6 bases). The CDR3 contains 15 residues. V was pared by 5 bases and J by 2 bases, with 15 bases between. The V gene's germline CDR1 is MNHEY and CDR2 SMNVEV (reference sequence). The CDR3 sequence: CASSAHNQGNYGYTF. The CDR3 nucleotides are TGTGCCAGCAGTGCCCATAATCAGGGGAACTATGGCTACACCTTC.

The CDR3 coding sequence is TGTGCCTGGATTGGGACTCCTACCTACGAGCAGTACTTC. It specifies CAWIGTPTYEQYF. The chain is built from TRBV30 and TRBJ2-7; D may be TRBD2 (6 bases). This CDR3 region has 13 residues. Between the trimmed V and J ends, which lost 4 bases and 2 bases, there was a span of 12 bases. Per the germline V gene, CDR1 is GTSNPN and CDR2 is SVGIG (reference sequence).

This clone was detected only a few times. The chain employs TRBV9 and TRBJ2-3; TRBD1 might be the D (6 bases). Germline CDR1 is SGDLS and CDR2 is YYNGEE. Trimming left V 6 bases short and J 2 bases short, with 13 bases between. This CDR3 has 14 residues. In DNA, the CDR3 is TGTGCCAGCACCACAGGGAGCTCCACAGATACGCAGTATTTT. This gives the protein CASTTGSSTDTQYF.

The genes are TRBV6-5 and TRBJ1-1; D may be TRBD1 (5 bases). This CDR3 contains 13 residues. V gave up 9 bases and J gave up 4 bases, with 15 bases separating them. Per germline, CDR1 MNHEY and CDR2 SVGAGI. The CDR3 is CASCGTAITEAFF. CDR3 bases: TGTGCCAGTTGCGGGACGGCCATCACTGAAGCTTTCTTT.

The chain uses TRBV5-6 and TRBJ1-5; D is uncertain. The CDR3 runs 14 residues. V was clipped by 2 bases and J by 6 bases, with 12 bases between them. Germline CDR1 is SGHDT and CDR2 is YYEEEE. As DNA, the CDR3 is TGTGCCAGCAGCTTAGGAGGCGGAGGTCAGCCCCAGCATTTT. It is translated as CASSLGGGGQPQHF.

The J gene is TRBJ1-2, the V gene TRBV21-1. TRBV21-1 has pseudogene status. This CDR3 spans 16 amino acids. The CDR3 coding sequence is TGTGCCAGCAGCCCCCGGGAGGCGGAGCCTAACTATGGCTACACCTTC. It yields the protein CASSPREAEPNYGYTF.

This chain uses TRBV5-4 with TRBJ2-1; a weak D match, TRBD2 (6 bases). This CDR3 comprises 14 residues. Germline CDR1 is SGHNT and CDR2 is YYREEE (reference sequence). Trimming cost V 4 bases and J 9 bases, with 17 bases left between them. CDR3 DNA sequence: TGTGCCAGCAGCCTGACGCGGGACGGGAGTGAGCAGTTCTTC. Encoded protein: CASSLTRDGSEQFF.

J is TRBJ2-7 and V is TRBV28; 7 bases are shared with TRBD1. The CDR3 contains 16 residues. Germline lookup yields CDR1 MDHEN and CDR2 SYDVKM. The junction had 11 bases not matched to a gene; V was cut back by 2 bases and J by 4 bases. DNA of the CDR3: TGTGCCAGCAGTTTAGCCCGACAGGGAAGGGAGTACGAGCAGTACTTC. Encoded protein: CASSLARQGREYEQYF.

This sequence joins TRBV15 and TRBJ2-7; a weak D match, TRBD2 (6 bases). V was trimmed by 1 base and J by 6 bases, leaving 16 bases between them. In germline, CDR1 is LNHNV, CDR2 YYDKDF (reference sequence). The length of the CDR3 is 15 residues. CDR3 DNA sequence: TGTGCCACCAGCAGAGCTTCTGGGACTCGGGGCGAGCAGTACTTC. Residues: CATSRASGTRGEQYF.